This TCR beta chain was profiled in a study of shared clonotypes between healthy human individuals. V lost 7 bases, J lost 5 bases, and 9 bases stayed unmatched. Looked up from germline, CDR1 is MDHEN and CDR2 is SYDVKM. CDR3 size: 15 residues. Broader study findings: It was only blood that was sampled, and tissue repertoires likely differ. Despite large depth, rarefaction showed incomplete sorted-subset sequencing.

Sorted-subset replicate PCR reactions were performed with about 200 ng DNA, corresponding to about 30,000 T cell genomes. Sequencing used immunoSEQ multiplex PCR; TCRdb keeps in-frame clones, though not all of them. The table records roughly 2,300,000 clones, 85% to 95% of them present only once. A word on this clone: Its antigen is unknown.

Material for sequencing was naive CD4+ T cells from PBMCs. Specified subset: CD45RA+ positively selected. The TCR comes from a man aged 18 to 30 in good health. Some clones in this sample may be carry-over from other donors' samples. The chain links TRBV28 to TRBJ2-2, with 8 bases matching TRBD1. CDR3 sequence reads: CASKAGQGATGELFF. The CDR3 DNA reads TGTGCCAGCAAGGCCGGGCAGGGGGCTACCGGGGAGCTGTTTTTT.